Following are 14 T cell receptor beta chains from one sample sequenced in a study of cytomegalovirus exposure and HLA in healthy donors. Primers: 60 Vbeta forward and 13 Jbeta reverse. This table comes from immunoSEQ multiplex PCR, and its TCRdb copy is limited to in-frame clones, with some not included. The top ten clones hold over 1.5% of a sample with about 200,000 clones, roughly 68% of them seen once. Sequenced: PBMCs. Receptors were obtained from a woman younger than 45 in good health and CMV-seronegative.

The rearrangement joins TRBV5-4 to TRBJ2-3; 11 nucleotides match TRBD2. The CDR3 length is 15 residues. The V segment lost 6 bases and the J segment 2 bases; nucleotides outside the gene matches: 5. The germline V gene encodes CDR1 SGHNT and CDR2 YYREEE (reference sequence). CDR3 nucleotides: TGTGCCAGCAATCTAGCGGGGGGTAACACAGATACGCAGTATTTT. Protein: CASNLAGGNTDTQYF.

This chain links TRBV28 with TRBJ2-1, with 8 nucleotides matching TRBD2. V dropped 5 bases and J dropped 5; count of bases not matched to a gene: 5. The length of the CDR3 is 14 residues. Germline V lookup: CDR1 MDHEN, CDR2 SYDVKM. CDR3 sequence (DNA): TGTGCCAGCAGTCGCGGGGGGCCAAACAATGAGCAGTTCTTC. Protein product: CASSRGGPNNEQFF.

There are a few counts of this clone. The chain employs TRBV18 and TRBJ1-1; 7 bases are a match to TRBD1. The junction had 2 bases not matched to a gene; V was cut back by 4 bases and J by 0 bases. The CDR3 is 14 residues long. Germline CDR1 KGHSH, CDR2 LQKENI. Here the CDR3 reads CASSRDRLNTEAFF. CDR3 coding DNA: TGTGCCAGCTCACGGGACAGACTGAACACTGAAGCTTTCTTT.

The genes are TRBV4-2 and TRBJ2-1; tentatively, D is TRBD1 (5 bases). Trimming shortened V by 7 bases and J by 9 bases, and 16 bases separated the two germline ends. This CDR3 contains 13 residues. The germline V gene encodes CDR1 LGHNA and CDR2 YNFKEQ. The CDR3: CASTPFNQGEQFF. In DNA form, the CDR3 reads TGTGCCAGCACCCCCTTTAACCAGGGTGAGCAGTTCTTC.

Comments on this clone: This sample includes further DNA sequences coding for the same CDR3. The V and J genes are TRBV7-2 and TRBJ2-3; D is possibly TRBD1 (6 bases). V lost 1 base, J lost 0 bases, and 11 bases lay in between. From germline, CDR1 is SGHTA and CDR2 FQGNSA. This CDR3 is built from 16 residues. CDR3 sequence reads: CASSLVGGPSTDTQYF. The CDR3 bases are TGTGCCAGCAGCTTAGTTGGGGGCCCTAGCACAGATACGCAGTATTTT.

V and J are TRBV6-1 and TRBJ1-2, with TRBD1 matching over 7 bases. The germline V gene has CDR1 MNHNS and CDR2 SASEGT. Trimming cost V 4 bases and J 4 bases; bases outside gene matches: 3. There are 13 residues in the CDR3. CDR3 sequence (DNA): TGTGCCAGCAGTGTTGACAGGGTCTATGGCTACACCTTC. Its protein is CASSVDRVYGYTF.

Here the CDR3 reads CASSPTGSGNTIYF. The CDR3 DNA sequence: TGCGCCAGCAGCCCGACAGGCTCTGGAAACACCATATATTTT. The rearrangement links TRBV5-1 to TRBJ1-3, with D maybe TRBD1 (6 bases). The CDR3 is made up of 14 amino acids. V was shortened by 4 bases and J by 0 bases, with 8 bases between the two germline ends. The V gene's germline CDR1 is SGHRS and CDR2 YFSETQ.

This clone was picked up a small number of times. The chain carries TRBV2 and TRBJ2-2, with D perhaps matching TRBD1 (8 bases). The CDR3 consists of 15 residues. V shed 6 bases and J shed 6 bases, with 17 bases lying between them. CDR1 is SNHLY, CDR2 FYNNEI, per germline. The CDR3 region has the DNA TGTGCCAGCAGGGCGACCACAGGGGGGGCCGGGGAGCTGTTTTTT. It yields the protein CASRATTGGAGELFF.

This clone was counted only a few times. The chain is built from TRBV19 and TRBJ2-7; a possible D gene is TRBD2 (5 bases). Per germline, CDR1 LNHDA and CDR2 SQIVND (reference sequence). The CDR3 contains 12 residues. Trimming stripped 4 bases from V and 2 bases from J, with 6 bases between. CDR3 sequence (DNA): TGTGCCAGTAGTACCGGGACCTACGAGCAGTACTTC. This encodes CASSTGTYEQYF.

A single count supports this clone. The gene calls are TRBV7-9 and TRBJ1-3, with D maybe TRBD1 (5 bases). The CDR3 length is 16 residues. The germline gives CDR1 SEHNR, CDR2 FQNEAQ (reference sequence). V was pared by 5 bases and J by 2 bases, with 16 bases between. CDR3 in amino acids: CASSGGGYIAGNTIYF. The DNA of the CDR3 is TGTGCCAGCAGCGGGGGGGGTTATATCGCTGGAAACACCATATATTTT.

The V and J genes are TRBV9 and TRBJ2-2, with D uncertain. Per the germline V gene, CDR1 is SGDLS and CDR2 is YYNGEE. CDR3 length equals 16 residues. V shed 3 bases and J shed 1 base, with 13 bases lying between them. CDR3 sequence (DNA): TGTGCCAGCAGCGCCCATAGAGCTCGGAACACCGGGGAGCTGTTTTTT. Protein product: CASSAHRARNTGELFF.

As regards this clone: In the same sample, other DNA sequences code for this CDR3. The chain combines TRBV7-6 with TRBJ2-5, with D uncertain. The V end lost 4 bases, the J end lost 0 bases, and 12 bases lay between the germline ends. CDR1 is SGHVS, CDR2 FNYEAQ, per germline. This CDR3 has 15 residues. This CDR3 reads CASSYHLGHQETQYF. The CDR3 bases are TGTGCCAGCAGCTACCATCTAGGCCACCAAGAGACCCAGTACTTC.

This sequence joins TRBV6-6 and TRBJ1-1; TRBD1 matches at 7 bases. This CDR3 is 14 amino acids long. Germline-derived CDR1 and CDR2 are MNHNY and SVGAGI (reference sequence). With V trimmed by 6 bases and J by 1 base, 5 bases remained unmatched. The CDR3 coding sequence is TGTGCCAGCAGCCCGGGACAGACGAACACTGAAGCTTTCTTT. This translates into CASSPGQTNTEAFF.

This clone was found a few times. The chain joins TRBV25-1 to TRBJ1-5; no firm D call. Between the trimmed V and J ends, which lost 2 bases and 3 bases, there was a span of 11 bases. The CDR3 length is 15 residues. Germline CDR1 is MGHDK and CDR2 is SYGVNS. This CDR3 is CASSEVGGPNQPQHF. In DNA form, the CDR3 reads TGTGCCAGCAGTGAAGTTGGAGGGCCCAATCAGCCCCAGCATTTT.